The 26 T cell receptor beta chains listed next were all sequenced from one sample in a study of CD8+CD57+ T cells in acquired aplastic anemia. Genomic DNA was employed as the template in profiling TCR beta VDJ and CDR3. Each CDR3 protein gets one entry after TCRdb re-called the reads with MiXCR. This sample has about 220,000 distinct CDR3 sequences; 34% occur once, and the top ten carry roughly 1.1%. The sample comprised sorted CD4+, CD8+, or CD8+CD57+ T cells (not recorded which) from PBMCs. The receptors here all came from a human donor in good health, serving as a control.

The table lists this clonotype with many counts. This chain uses TRBV11-1 with TRBJ1-3, with no clear D. CDR3 length: 16 residues. Germline CDR1 reads SGHAT; CDR2 reads FQDESV (reference sequence). The V and J ends lost 6 bases and 1 base respectively, with 16 bases between them. CDR3 in amino acids: CASSRGRVDSGNTIYF. The DNA of the CDR3 is TGTGCCAGCAGTCGAGGACGCGTGGATTCTGGAAACACCATATATTTT.

This clonotype was detected ten times or more. The CDR3 DNA is TGTGCCAGCAGCTTGACAGGGGTAGGCACTGAAGCTTTCTTT. Amino acids: CASSLTGVGTEAFF. This chain uses TRBV7-3 with TRBJ1-1; the match to TRBD1 covers 8 bases. V lost 3 bases to trimming and J lost 4 bases; unmatched junction nucleotides: 4. The CDR3 spans 14 residues. Germline CDR1 reads SGHTA; CDR2 reads FQGTGA.

In this sample, this clonotype turned up many times. The chain couples TRBV10-3 to TRBJ2-3; D not resolved. The CDR3 runs 15 residues. The ends were cut back, 2 bases at V and 0 bases at J, with 9 bases in the middle. Germline loops: CDR1 ENHRY, CDR2 SYGVKD. Here the CDR3 DNA reads TGTGCCATCAGTGAGGACCAGCCTAGCACAGATACGCAGTATTTT. Translating gives CAISEDQPSTDTQYF.

CDR3 coding DNA: TGTGCCAGCAGCTTGGGGCGACAGGGAAGCTACGAGCAGTACTTC. Residues: CASSLGRQGSYEQYF. This chain links TRBV5-6 with TRBJ2-7, with 7 positions matching TRBD1. The CDR3 totals 15 residues. V trimming: 0 bases; J trimming: 3 bases; junction bases outside the gene matches: 6. Germline V CDR1 and CDR2: SGHDT, YYEEEE.

The rearrangement links TRBV27 to TRBJ1-2, with TRBD1 matching 7 bases. The V segment lost 6 bases and the J segment 1 base; nucleotides outside the gene matches: 5. The CDR3 has 14 amino acids. Germline V CDR1 and CDR2: MNHEY, SMNVEV (reference sequence). The CDR3 sequence is CASRADRYNYGYTF. CDR3 coding DNA: TGTGCCAGCAGAGCGGACAGGTATAACTATGGCTACACCTTC.

The chain links TRBV11-1 to TRBJ1-2; TRBD1 is a possible D gene (5 bases). The length of the CDR3 is 13 residues. V lost 8 bases, J lost 8 bases, and 18 bases lay in between. The germline CDR1 and CDR2 sequences are SGHAT and FQDESV (reference sequence). The CDR3 loop is CASARITGDGYTF. CDR3 sequence (DNA): TGTGCCAGCGCGCGAATCACCGGGGACGGCTACACCTTC.

This clonotype was detected many times. The rearrangement uses TRBV7-6 and TRBJ2-7; D remains ambiguous. The CDR3 totals 16 residues. The germline V gene encodes CDR1 SGHVS and CDR2 FNYEAQ. Trimming pared 0 bases from V and 0 bases from J, leaving 12 bases between. The CDR3 DNA reads as TGTGCCAGCAGCTTAGCCCCAGCGATTAGCTCCTACGAGCAGTACTTC. Protein product: CASSLAPAISSYEQYF. Drawing the rest from reference TRBV7-6 and TRBJ2-7, the complete variable domain is GAGVSQSPRYKVTKRGQDVALRCDPISGHVSLYWYRQALGQGPEFLTYFNYEAQQDKSGLPNDRFSAERPEGSISTLTIQRTEQRDSAMYRCASSLAPAISSYEQYFGPGTRLTVT.

This sequence joins TRBV11-2 and TRBJ1-4, with D tentatively TRBD1 (6 bases). The CDR3 has 16 residues. Looked up from germline, CDR1 is SGHAT and CDR2 is FQNNGV. The V end was cut by 5 bases, the J end by 7 bases, with 20 bases between. In nucleotides, the CDR3 is TGTGCCAGCAGCCCCCAAGGGACAATTATAAGTGAAAAACTGTTTTTT. Translated: CASSPQGTIISEKLFF.

The rearrangement joins TRBV11-2 to TRBJ1-1; no definite D call. The CDR3 spans 13 residues. Germline-derived CDR1 and CDR2 are SGHAT and FQNNGV. V lost 3 bases and J 3 bases, leaving 8 bases between the germline ends. The chain's CDR3 is CASSFLTDTEAFF. Here the CDR3 DNA reads TGTGCCAGCAGCTTTTTAACAGACACTGAAGCTTTCTTT.

The sample holds many counts of this clonotype. The V gene is TRBV7-9, the J gene TRBJ1-1; 10 nucleotides align to TRBD1. The CDR3 extends over 18 amino acids. V lost 2 bases to trimming and J lost 1 base; unmatched junction nucleotides: 10. CDR1 is SEHNR, CDR2 FQNEAQ, per germline (reference sequence). The CDR3 DNA reads TGTGCCAGCAGCTTACGCATGACAGGGGGCGTTGGGAACACTGAAGCTTTCTTT. Its translation is CASSLRMTGGVGNTEAFF. The full variable domain, completed using reference TRBV7-9 and TRBJ1-1, is DTGVSQNPRHKITKRGQNVTFRCDPISEHNRLYWYRQTLGQGPEFLTYFQNEAQLEKSRLLSDRFSAERPKGSFSTLEIQRTEQGDSAMYLCASSLRMTGGVGNTEAFFGQGTRLTVV.

The chain carries TRBV10-3 and TRBJ2-5; D remains ambiguous. Germline V gene lookup returns CDR1 ENHRY and CDR2 SYGVKD. Trimming removed 11 bases from V and 3 bases from J, with 13 bases in between. CDR3 length: 12 amino acids. In nucleotides, the CDR3 is TGTGCCTCCTCGAAGGTGGAAGAGACCCAGTACTTC. Its translation is CASSKVEETQYF.

Comment on this clonotype: The CDR3 carries no conserved terminal phenylalanine or tryptophan, so it likely arises from a read error. The chain combines TRBV3-1 with TRBJ1-1; D gene ambiguous. CDR1 and CDR2 from the germline V gene are LGHDT and YNNKEL (reference sequence). The V end lost 5 bases, the J end lost 3 bases, and 4 bases lay between the germline ends. This CDR3 has 11 amino acids. The CDR3 nucleotides read TGTGCCAGCAGCTACTACACTGAAGCTTTCTCT. It yields the protein CASSYYTEAFS.

This sequence joins TRBV20-1 and TRBJ2-1, with TRBD1 identical over 11 bases. This CDR3 contains 13 residues. In germline, CDR1 is DFQATT, CDR2 SNEGSKA (reference sequence). With 3 bases clipped from V and 8 bases from J, the junction kept 3 bases outside the gene matches. The DNA of the CDR3 is TGCAGTGCTAGCCGGGACAGGGGGGATGAGCAGTTCTTC. Its translation is CSASRDRGDEQFF.

This clonotype was detected many times. The chain joins TRBV10-3 to TRBJ1-5; D is uncertain. The CDR3 contains 14 residues. Deletions cut 0 bases from V and 9 bases from J, with 12 bases between. Germline V CDR1 and CDR2: ENHRY, SYGVKD. The CDR3 DNA reads as TGTGCCATCAGTGAGTCCGGTGATGGTCGGCCCCAGCATTTT. Protein: CAISESGDGRPQHF.

In the case of this clonotype: A much larger clone sits a single nucleotide away, making a read error possible. This chain joins TRBV24-1 and TRBJ1-4; 7 bases match TRBD1. Germline V CDR1 and CDR2: KGHDR, SFDVKD. The CDR3 spans 15 residues. CDR3 protein: CATNDPRGGYEKLFF. The CDR3 nucleotides are TGTGCCACCAATGATCCCAGGGGGGGATATGAAAAACTGTTTTTT.

This clonotype appeared a few times. The junction departs from the called germline gene at one end, perhaps through a read error. The V gene is TRBV19, the J gene TRBJ1-2; D is uncertain. This CDR3 spans 16 amino acids. Germline V gene lookup returns CDR1 LNHDA and CDR2 SQIVND (reference sequence). The DNA for the CDR3 is TGTGCCAGTAGTACAATCCCTTTACAGCTTAACTGTGGCTACACCTTC. This translates into CASSTIPLQLNCGYTF.

This clonotype showed up just a few times. A read error may explain this, as a much larger clone is one base away. CDR3 sequence: CASSIAGDRTSAYEQYF. CDR3 nucleotides: TGTGCCAGTAGTATAGCGGGGGACAGGACGTCAGCCTACGAGCAGTACTTC. The rearrangement links TRBV19 to TRBJ2-7, with 8 bases aligning to TRBD1. The CDR3 spans 17 residues. Germline V CDR1 and CDR2: LNHDA, SQIVND (reference sequence). Unmatched junction bases numbered 10, after V lost 1 base and J lost 2 bases.

In this sample, this clonotype turned up many times. This may be a read error, as it is one base from a much larger clone. It is likely a read error, because the conserved phenylalanine at the end of the CDR3 is missing. The V gene is TRBV24-1, the J gene TRBJ1-2, with D possibly being TRBD1 (5 bases). This CDR3 is built from 12 residues. V was clipped by 4 bases and J by 7 bases, with 9 bases between them. The V gene's germline CDR1 is KGHDR and CDR2 SFDVKD. The CDR3 DNA follows: TGTGCCACCAGTGACAGGAGGGGTGGCTACACCTCC. Translated: CATSDRRGGYTS.

This clonotype was seen ten or more times. The chain is built from TRBV2 and TRBJ1-2; the D is unclear. Germline assignment: CDR1 SNHLY and CDR2 FYNNEI. The CDR3 runs to 14 residues. Trimming removed 5 bases from V and 8 bases from J, with 18 bases in between. The CDR3 coding sequence is TGTGCCAGCAGTCGGGGAGGTTACGTAGCCGGCTACACCTTC. It translates to CASSRGGYVAGYTF.

This clonotype was counted between two and nine times. A much bigger clone sits one base away, suggesting this may be a read error. The genes are TRBV11-1 and TRBJ1-6; TRBD1 matches at 8 bases. The CDR3 consists of 16 residues. Germline V CDR1 and CDR2: SGHAT, FQDESV (reference sequence). The CDR3 is CASRLDATGGDSPLHF. CDR3 nucleotides: TGTGCCAGCCGCTTAGATGCTACAGGGGGTGATTCACCCCTCCACTTT.

Worth noting for this clonotype: A much more abundant neighbour one base away suggests this may be a read error. The chain uses TRBV2 and TRBJ2-2; 9 bases line up with TRBD2. This CDR3 region has 15 residues. The V gene's germline CDR1 is SNHLY and CDR2 FYNNEI. CDR3: CASSAPLAGTGGLFF. CDR3 nucleotides: TGTGCCAGCAGTGCCCCCCTAGCGGGGACCGGGGGGCTGTTTTTT.

J is TRBJ1-5 and V is TRBV19; D is uncertain. V dropped 6 bases and J dropped 0 bases, with 12 bases sitting between them. The CDR3 contains 15 residues. Germline loops: CDR1 LNHDA, CDR2 SQIVND (reference sequence). CDR3 region: CASSTTINSNQPQHF. CDR3 nucleotides: TGTGCCAGTAGCACCACAATCAATAGCAATCAGCCCCAGCATTTT.

This clonotype has ten or more counts. The chain has TRBV10-3 and TRBJ1-5; possibly TRBD1 for D (5 bases). Germline CDR1 is ENHRY and CDR2 is SYGVKD. The CDR3 totals 16 residues. Deletions cut 2 bases from V and 7 bases from J, with 18 bases between. CDR3 nucleotides: TGTGCCATCAGTGAGGATACTCCGGATTCAGGGCAGCCCCAGCATTTT. This encodes CAISEDTPDSGQPQHF.

This sequence joins TRBV5-1 and TRBJ1-1, with D possibly matching TRBD1 (6 bases). V shed 0 bases and J shed 11 bases, with 11 bases lying between them. The CDR3 has 12 residues. In germline, CDR1 is SGHRS, CDR2 YFSETQ. In nucleotides, the CDR3 is TGCGCCAGCAGCTTGGAGGCAGGGGCTGCTTTCTTT. Protein: CASSLEAGAAFF. Using reference TRBV5-1 and TRBJ1-1 for the parts outside the CDR3, the full variable domain is KAGVTQTPRYLIKTRGQQVTLSCSPISGHRSVSWYQQTPGQGLQFLFEYFSETQRNKGNFPGRFSGRQFSNSRSEMNVSTLELGDSALYLCASSLEAGAAFFGQGTRLTVV.

This clonotype has more than one count but fewer than ten. V and J are TRBV4-1 and TRBJ2-1; TRBD2 might be the D (6 bases). Germline CDR1 MGHRA, CDR2 YSYEKL. The CDR3 extends over 16 amino acids. V was cut by 1 base and J by 0 bases, with 10 bases left in between. As DNA, the CDR3 is TGCGCCAGCAGCCAAGGCTCCGGGAGCTCCTACAATGAGCAGTTCTTC. It encodes CASSQGSGSSYNEQFF.

This clonotype was picked up many times. J is TRBJ1-2 and V is TRBV6-6; no clear D. Germline-derived CDR1 and CDR2 are MNHNY and SVGAGI (reference sequence). The CDR3 extends over 10 amino acids. V lost 10 bases, J lost 8 bases, and 11 bases lay in between. CDR3 in DNA: TGTGCCACCTCACGGCGGGGCTACACCTTC. Its translation: CATSRRGYTF.